These T cell receptor beta chains were read from a single sample in a study of blood T cell repertoires in COVID-19. TCRdb's table, derived via immunoSEQ multiplex PCR, lists solely in-frame clones and lacks some. The data hold some 290,000 clones, with over 85% observed a single time. Material for sequencing was PBMCs or T cells enriched from blood (not recorded which). The receptors originated from a woman in her twenties or thirties who had recovered from COVID-19. Both conserved end residues are part of each CDR3. D genes are given only for firm matches. Clone size appears in some rows only: once, few, many, or a class for an expanded clone.

D,J,V,size,CDR3,DNA
-,TRBJ2-1,TRBV9,-,CASSYTGQEQFF,TGTGCCAGCAGTTATACCGGACAGGAGCAGTTCTTC
-,TRBJ1-5,TRBV6-5,-,CASSVYSNQPQHF,TGTGCCAGCAGCGTTTATAGCAATCAGCCCCAGCATTTT
TRBD1,TRBJ1-6,TRBV12-3/TRBV12-4,-,CASSSGGGSPLHF,TGTGCCAGCAGTTCAGGGGGCGGTTCACCCCTCCACTTT
-,TRBJ2-7,TRBV2,-,CASASLLLWEQYF,TGTGCCAGCGCCAGTCTTCTCCTCTGGGAGCAGTACTTC
-,TRBJ2-7,TRBV7-9,few,CASSSLVFYEQYF,TGTGCCAGCAGCTCTCTAGTGTTCTACGAGCAGTACTTC
-,TRBJ1-6,TRBV10-3,-,CAISEPGPVPLHF,TGTGCCATCAGTGAGCCTGGGCCAGTACCCCTCCACTTT
-,TRBJ1-1,TRBV18,-,CASSPRGGITEAFF,TGTGCCAGCTCACCCCGGGGGGGCATCACTGAAGCTTTCTTT
-,TRBJ2-7,TRBV18,few,CASSPERNTRSRRYF,TGTGCCAGCTCACCGGAACGGAACACCCGTAGCCGAAGGTACTTC
-,TRBJ2-2,TRBV6-2/TRBV6-3,-,CASSYNRDGDTGELFF,TGTGCCAGCAGTTATAACAGGGACGGGGACACCGGGGAGCTGTTTTTT
TRBD2,TRBJ2-3,TRBV19,once,CASSISSGGSDTQYF,TGTGCCAGTAGTATAAGTAGCGGGGGTTCAGATACGCAGTATTTT
TRBD1,TRBJ2-7,TRBV6-5,-,CASSQGGTGVYEQYF,TGTGCCAGCAGTCAGGGCGGGACAGGGGTCTACGAGCAGTACTTC
TRBD2,TRBJ2-1,TRBV29-1,-,CSVMTSANNEQFF,TGCAGCGTAATGACTAGCGCCAACAATGAGCAGTTCTTC
TRBD2,TRBJ2-7,TRBV27,-,CASSSTLAGGPYEQYF,TGTGCCAGCAGTTCGACACTAGCGGGAGGGCCCTACGAGCAGTACTTC
-,TRBJ1-1,TRBV5-8,-,CASSYEDGSWNTEAFF,TGTGCCAGCAGCTACGAGGATGGAAGCTGGAACACTGAAGCTTTCTTT
-,TRBJ2-3,TRBV5-6,-,CASSLTSGPGDTQYF,TGTGCCAGCAGCTTAACTAGTGGCCCGGGGGATACGCAGTATTTT
-,TRBJ1-5,TRBV7-2,-,CASSLSKRTDSNQPQHF,TGTGCCAGCAGCTTAAGTAAACGGACAGATAGCAATCAGCCCCAGCATTTT
-,TRBJ2-7,TRBV4-2,-,CASSQGDWYEQYF,TGTGCCAGCAGCCAAGGAGACTGGTACGAGCAGTACTTC
-,TRBJ2-7,TRBV28,-,CASSLGAPGYEQYF,TGTGCCAGCAGTTTGGGGGCCCCCGGGTACGAGCAGTACTTC
TRBD2,TRBJ2-3,TRBV7-9,-,CASSSGLATDTQYF,TGTGCCAGCAGCTCGGGACTAGCAACAGATACGCAGTATTTT
-,TRBJ2-6,TRBV11-2,-,CASSLRYRVGANVLTF,TGTGCCAGCAGCTTAAGGTACAGGGTCGGGGCCAACGTCCTGACTTTC
-,TRBJ1-1,TRBV29-1,-,CSVGIVNTEAFF,TGCAGCGTTGGAATAGTGAACACTGAAGCTTTCTTT
-,TRBJ1-1,TRBV18,-,CASSSTTGNSEAFF,TGTGCCAGCTCATCCACGACAGGAAATTCTGAAGCTTTCTTT
TRBD1,TRBJ2-1,TRBV27,-,CASSLGTAYNEQFF,TGTGCCAGCAGTTTAGGGACAGCCTACAATGAGCAGTTCTTC
-,TRBJ1-2,TRBV27,-,CASSLSGVYGYTF,TGTGCCAGCAGTTTGAGCGGGGTCTATGGCTACACCTTC
-,TRBJ2-5,TRBV24-1,once,CATSGREETQYF,TGTGCCACCAGTGGGAGAGAAGAGACCCAGTACTTC
TRBD2,TRBJ2-7,TRBV12-5,-,CASGPPSGRGYEQYF,TGTGCTAGTGGCCCGCCAAGCGGGAGGGGGTACGAGCAGTACTTC
-,TRBJ2-1,TRBV5-1,-,CASSFGSLYPTQNEQFF,TGCGCCAGCAGCTTCGGGAGCTTATACCCCACCCAGAATGAGCAGTTCTTC
-,TRBJ2-3,TRBV7-9,-,CASSIMDIRDTQYF,TGTGCCAGCAGCATAATGGACATCCGAGATACGCAGTATTTT
-,TRBJ2-5,TRBV5-1,-,CASSFTSSRSPQRETQYF,TGCGCCAGCAGCTTCACCAGTAGCAGATCTCCCCAACGGGAGACCCAGTACTTC
-,TRBJ2-5,TRBV18,-,CASSTSQETQYF,TGTGCCAGCTCCACAAGTCAAGAGACCCAGTACTTC
-,TRBJ1-3,TRBV28,-,CASIPSGTSGNTIYF,TGTGCCAGCATTCCTTCAGGTACCTCTGGAAACACCATATATTTT
-,TRBJ1-5,TRBV28,-,CASSLFGGSSNQPQHF,TGTGCCAGCAGTTTATTCGGCGGGAGTAGCAATCAGCCCCAGCATTTT
-,TRBJ2-1,TRBV5-1,-,CASSLGGGSYNEQFF,TGCGCCAGCAGCTTGGGTGGCGGAAGCTACAATGAGCAGTTCTTC
TRBD1,TRBJ1-1,TRBV19,-,CASSNDRVYTEAFF,TGTGCCAGTAGTAATGACAGGGTTTACACTGAAGCTTTCTTT
TRBD1,TRBJ2-7,TRBV27,-,CASSPDRGLRYKQYF,TGTGCCAGCAGTCCGGACAGGGGCTTACGATATAAGCAGTACTTC
-,TRBJ1-2,TRBV7-9,-,CASSLYRQGNGYTF,TGTGCCAGCAGCTTGTATAGGCAGGGTAACGGCTACACCTTC
-,TRBJ1-2,TRBV25-1,-,CASSRPGTNYGYTF,TGTGCCAGCAGTCGTCCGGGAACCAACTATGGCTACACCTTC
-,TRBJ1-3,TRBV9,-,CASSVSVAGNTIYF,TGTGCCAGCAGCGTCTCGGTAGCTGGAAACACCATATATTTT
TRBD2,TRBJ2-7,TRBV19,-,CASSPWGTSGSSSSYEQYF,TGTGCCAGTAGCCCCTGGGGGACTAGCGGGAGCAGTTCGTCCTACGAGCAGTACTTC
-,TRBJ2-4,TRBV14,-,CASSQEAATNIQYF,TGTGCCAGCAGCCAAGAGGCGGCGACAAACATTCAGTACTTC
TRBD2,TRBJ2-1,TRBV3-1/TRBV3-2,-,CASSRFSGRASYNEQFF,TGTGCCAGCAGCCGATTTAGCGGGAGGGCCTCCTACAATGAGCAGTTCTTC
TRBD1,TRBJ1-5,TRBV19,once,CASSSTGGNQPQHF,TGTGCCAGTAGCTCGACAGGGGGAAATCAGCCCCAGCATTTT
-,TRBJ1-2,TRBV10-3,few,CAISVVSDQNGYTF,TGTGCCATCAGTGTGGTGTCAGATCAGAACGGCTACACCTTC
-,TRBJ1-4,TRBV28,-,CASNPTKQGWDEKLFF,TGTGCCAGCAACCCCACCAAGCAGGGGTGGGATGAAAAACTGTTTTTT
-,TRBJ1-4,TRBV11-2,-,CASSFLESEKLFF,TGTGCCAGCAGCTTTCTAGAGAGCGAAAAACTGTTTTTT
TRBD2,TRBJ2-2,TRBV13,once,CASSLAVAGGPGELFF,TGTGCCAGCAGCTTAGCAGTGGCGGGGGGGCCCGGGGAGCTGTTTTTT
-,TRBJ2-7,TRBV18,-,CASSPPGQTYEQYF,TGTGCCAGCTCACCACCGGGACAAACCTACGAGCAGTACTTC
TRBD1,TRBJ2-1,TRBV6-6,once,CASRGRTGGFNEQFF,TGTGCCAGCAGGGGCCGGACAGGGGGTTTTAATGAGCAGTTCTTC